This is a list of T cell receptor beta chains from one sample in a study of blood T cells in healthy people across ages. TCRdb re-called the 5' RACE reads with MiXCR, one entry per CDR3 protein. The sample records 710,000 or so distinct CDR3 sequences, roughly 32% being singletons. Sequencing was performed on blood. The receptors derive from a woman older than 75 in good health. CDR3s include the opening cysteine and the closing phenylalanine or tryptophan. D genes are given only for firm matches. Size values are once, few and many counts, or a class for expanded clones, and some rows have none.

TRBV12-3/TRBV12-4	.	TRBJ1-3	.	CASSLIQGNNTIYF	TGTGCCAGCAGTTTAATACAGGGTAACAACACCATATATTTT
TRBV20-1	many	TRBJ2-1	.	CSASRQGHEQFF	TGCAGTGCTAGTAGGCAGGGTCATGAGCAGTTCTTC
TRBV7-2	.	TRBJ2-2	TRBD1	CASSFDRGGTGELFF	TGTGCCAGCAGCTTCGACAGGGGAGGCACCGGGGAGCTGTTTTTT
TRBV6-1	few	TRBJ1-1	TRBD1	CASSGFTGGTEAFF	TGTGCCAGCAGTGGATTTACAGGGGGTACTGAAGCTTTCTTT
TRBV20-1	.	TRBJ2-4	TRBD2	CSARVPGLAGGRTKNIQYF	TGCAGTGCTAGAGTCCCGGGACTAGCGGGGGGGCGGACCAAAAACATTCAGTACTTC
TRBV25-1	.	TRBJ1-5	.	CASSGRAGNQPQHF	TGTGCCAGCAGTGGACGGGCGGGCAATCAGCCCCAGCATTTT
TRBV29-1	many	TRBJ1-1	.	CSVDGAAEAFF	TGCAGCGTTGACGGGGCAGCTGAAGCTTTCTTT
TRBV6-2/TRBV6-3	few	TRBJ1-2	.	CASSYLDNYGYTF	TGTGCCAGCAGTTACCTCGACAACTATGGCTACACCTTC
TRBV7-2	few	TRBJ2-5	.	CASSLGQKIQETQYF	TGTGCCAGCAGCTTAGGACAGAAGATACAAGAGACCCAGTACTTC
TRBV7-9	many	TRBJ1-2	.	CASSLGSRGDYGYTF	TGTGCCAGCAGCTTAGGTTCGCGGGGAGACTATGGCTACACCTTC
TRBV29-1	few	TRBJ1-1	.	CSAAVKQSTPNTEAFF	TGCAGCGCTGCGGTTAAGCAATCGACGCCAAACACTGAAGCTTTCTTT
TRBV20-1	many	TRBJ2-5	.	CSARSRVFGETQYF	TGCAGTGCTAGGAGCAGGGTATTCGGAGAGACCCAGTACTTC
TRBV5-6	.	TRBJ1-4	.	CASSLAGRFATNEKLFF	TGTGCCAGCAGCTTGGCGGGCAGATTCGCAACTAATGAAAAACTGTTTTTT
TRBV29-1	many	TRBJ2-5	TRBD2	CSVEVSGDLQETQYF	TGCAGCGTTGAAGTCAGCGGGGATCTCCAAGAGACCCAGTACTTC
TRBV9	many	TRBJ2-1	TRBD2	CASSVGLAGDAEQFF	TGTGCCAGCAGCGTAGGACTAGCGGGGGATGCTGAGCAGTTCTTC
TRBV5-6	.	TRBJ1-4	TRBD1	CASSWRRGLNEKLFF	TGTGCCAGCAGCTGGAGGAGGGGGCTTAATGAAAAACTGTTTTTT
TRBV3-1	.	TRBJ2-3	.	CASSQNPGTDTQYF	TGTGCCAGCAGCCAAAACCCGGGCACAGATACGCAGTATTTT
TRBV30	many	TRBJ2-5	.	CAWRNLETQYF	TGTGCCTGGAGAAACCTCGAGACCCAGTACTTC
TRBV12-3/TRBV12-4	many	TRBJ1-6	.	CASRGTENNSPLHF	TGTGCCAGCAGAGGGACCGAGAATAATTCACCCCTCCACTTT
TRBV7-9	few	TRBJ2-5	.	CASSPEGRETQYF	TGTGCCAGCAGCCCCGAGGGCAGGGAGACCCAGTACTTC
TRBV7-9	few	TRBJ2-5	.	CASTPGRPETQYF	TGTGCCAGCACTCCGGGCCGTCCGGAGACCCAGTACTTC
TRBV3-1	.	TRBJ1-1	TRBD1	CASSQQGAAAEAFF	TGTGCCAGCAGCCAACAGGGGGCGGCCGCTGAAGCTTTCTTT
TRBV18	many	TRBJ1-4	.	CASSPARRELFF	TGTGCCAGCTCACCCGCCAGGCGAGAACTGTTTTTT
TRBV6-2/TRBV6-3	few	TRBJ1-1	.	CASSHSPQDPMNTEAFF	TGTGCCAGCAGTCACTCCCCCCAGGATCCCATGAACACTGAAGCTTTCTTT
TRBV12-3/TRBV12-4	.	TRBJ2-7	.	CASSDPLENSEQYF	TGTGCCAGCAGTGATCCTCTAGAGAACTCCGAGCAGTACTTC
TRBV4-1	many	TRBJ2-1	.	CASSALAQLGNEQFF	TGCGCCAGCAGCGCACTAGCCCAGCTTGGTAATGAGCAGTTCTTC
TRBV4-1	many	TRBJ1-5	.	CASSADSRSNQPQHF	TGCGCCAGCAGCGCGGACAGCCGTTCGAATCAGCCCCAGCATTTT
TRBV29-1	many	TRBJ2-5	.	CSVGDLGETQYF	TGCAGCGTCGGAGATCTGGGGGAGACCCAGTACTTC
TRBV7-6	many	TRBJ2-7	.	CASSSQQAYEQYF	TGTGCCAGCAGCTCACAACAGGCCTACGAGCAGTACTTC
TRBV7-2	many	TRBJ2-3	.	CASSPLLGSTDTQYF	TGTGCCAGCAGCCCCTTACTAGGAAGCACAGATACGCAGTATTTT
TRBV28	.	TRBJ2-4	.	CASSLLTGAKNIQYF	TGTGCCAGCAGTTTACTCACAGGCGCCAAAAACATTCAGTACTTC
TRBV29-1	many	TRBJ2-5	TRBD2	CSVLAGGSRETQYF	TGCAGCGTTCTAGCGGGGGGCTCGAGAGAGACCCAGTACTTC
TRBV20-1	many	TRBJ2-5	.	CSAREAGETQYF	TGCAGTGCTAGAGAGGCGGGAGAGACCCAGTACTTC
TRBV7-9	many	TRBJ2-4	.	CASTDYPSAKNIQYF	TGTGCCAGCACCGACTATCCCTCAGCCAAAAACATTCAGTACTTC
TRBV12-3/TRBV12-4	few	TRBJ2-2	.	CASSLYGTTNTGELFF	TGTGCCAGCAGTTTATACGGGACAACGAACACCGGGGAGCTGTTTTTT
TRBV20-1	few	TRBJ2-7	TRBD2	CSARPGLAVLSYEQYF	TGCAGTGCCAGACCGGGACTAGCGGTTCTCTCCTACGAGCAGTACTTC
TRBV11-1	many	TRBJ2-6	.	CASSPLTGNSGANVLTF	TGTGCCAGCAGCCCCTTGACAGGAAACTCTGGGGCCAACGTCCTGACTTTC
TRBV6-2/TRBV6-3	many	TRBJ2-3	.	CASSFRQVPDTQYF	TGTGCCAGCAGTTTCCGACAGGTACCAGATACGCAGTATTTT
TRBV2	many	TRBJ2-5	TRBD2	CASSSGTTQETQYF	TGTGCCAGCAGCTCCGGGACTACACAAGAGACCCAGTACTTC
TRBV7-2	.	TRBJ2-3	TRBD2	CACSLLGTNRDTQYF	TGTGCCTGCAGCTTACTGGGGACTAACAGGGATACGCAGTATTTT
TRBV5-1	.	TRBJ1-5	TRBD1	CASSWTGTGNQPQHF	TGCGCCAGCAGCTGGACCGGGACAGGGAATCAGCCCCAGCATTTT
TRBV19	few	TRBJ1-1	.	CASRAAESGWTEAFF	TGTGCCAGTAGAGCGGCTGAGAGTGGTTGGACTGAAGCTTTCTTT
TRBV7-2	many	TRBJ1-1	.	CASSYGVNTEAFF	TGTGCCAGCAGCTACGGGGTGAACACTGAAGCTTTCTTT
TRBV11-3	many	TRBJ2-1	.	CASSRKGKSYNEQFF	TGTGCCAGCAGTCGGAAGGGTAAATCCTACAATGAGCAGTTCTTC
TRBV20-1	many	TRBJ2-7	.	CSARQGGSYEQYF	TGCAGTGCTAGGCAGGGAGGCTCCTACGAGCAGTACTTC
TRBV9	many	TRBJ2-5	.	CASSVDQTYQETQYF	TGTGCCAGCAGCGTAGACCAGACGTACCAAGAGACCCAGTACTTC
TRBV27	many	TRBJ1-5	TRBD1	CASRVGGTGNQPQHF	TGTGCCAGCAGGGTCGGGGGGACAGGCAATCAGCCCCAGCATTTT
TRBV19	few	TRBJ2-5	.	CASRPAHQGTQYF	TGTGCCAGTAGGCCAGCGCATCAAGGGACCCAGTACTTC
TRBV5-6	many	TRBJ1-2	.	CASSLTAGYGYTF	TGTGCCAGCAGCTTGACAGCGGGCTATGGCTACACCTTC
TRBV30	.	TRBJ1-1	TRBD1	CAWTPDRGRVNTEAFF	TGTGCCTGGACCCCGGACAGGGGTAGAGTTAACACTGAAGCTTTCTTT
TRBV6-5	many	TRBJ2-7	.	CASSLEWKEASQYF	TGTGCCAGCAGTTTGGAATGGAAGGAGGCGAGTCAGTACTTC
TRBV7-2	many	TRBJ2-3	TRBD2	CASSLEGRGGVRQYF	TGTGCCAGCAGCTTAGAAGGTCGGGGGGGGGTTCGCCAGTATTTT
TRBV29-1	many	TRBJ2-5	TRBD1	CSVSTGGRGETQYF	TGCAGCGTATCAACAGGGGGCCGGGGAGAGACCCAGTACTTC
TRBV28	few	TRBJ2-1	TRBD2	CASSRGAGGAYNYNEQFF	TGTGCCAGCAGTAGGGGCGCGGGGGGGGCGTATAACTACAATGAGCAGTTCTTC
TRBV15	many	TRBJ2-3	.	CATSSLLGQQNTDTQYF	TGTGCCACCAGCAGTCTCCTTGGACAGCAAAACACAGATACGCAGTATTTT
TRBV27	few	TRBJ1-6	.	CASTFRQSISPLHF	TGTGCCAGCACCTTCAGGCAGTCTATTTCACCCCTCCACTTT
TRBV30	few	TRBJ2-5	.	CAWSQRQETQYF	TGTGCCTGGAGCCAACGCCAAGAGACCCAGTACTTC
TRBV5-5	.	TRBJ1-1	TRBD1	CASSKGQAVSTEAFF	TGTGCCAGCAGCAAAGGACAGGCGGTAAGCACTGAAGCTTTCTTT
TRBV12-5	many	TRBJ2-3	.	CASDPGIGWSDTQYF	TGTGCTAGTGACCCAGGGATTGGTTGGTCAGATACGCAGTATTTT
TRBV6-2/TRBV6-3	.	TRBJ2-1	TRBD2	CASSYPSWASGATHYNEQFF	TGTGCCAGCAGTTATCCTTCCTGGGCTAGCGGGGCCACACACTACAATGAGCAGTTCTTC